A selection of T cell receptor beta chains follows, all from one sample in a study of blood T cell repertoires in COVID-19. Profiled with immunoSEQ multiplex PCR; TCRdb holds only in-frame clones, not every one. The table has roughly 66,000 clones, approximately 90% seen once; the top ten hold about 7.3%. Sequences were obtained from peripheral blood. The receptor source for this set is a human donor in a cohort sampled during active COVID-19. CDR3s include the opening cysteine and the closing phenylalanine or tryptophan. Each record gives: J gene, D gene, CDR3 length, clone size, V gene, CDR3 DNA, CDR3 protein. A D gene is named only where the DNA matches it firmly. For some rows the clone size is stated as once, few or many, or as a class when expanded; others skip it.

TRBJ2-3,TRBD1,17,once,TRBV27,TGTGCCAGCAGTTTATGGGGACAGGTGGGCACAACTGATACGCAGTATTTT,CASSLWGQVGTTDTQYF
TRBJ2-1,NA,14,NA,TRBV2,TGTGCCAGCAGAGAGGGACTTTTTTACAATGAGCAGTTCTTC,CASREGLFYNEQFF
TRBJ2-5,TRBD2,16,NA,TRBV15,TGTGCCACCAGCGGTGGACTAGCGGAGGACCAAGAGACCCAGTACTTC,CATSGGLAEDQETQYF
TRBJ2-7,NA,12,NA,TRBV7-2,TGTGCCAGCAGCTTCCCTACCTACGAGCAGTACTTC,CASSFPTYEQYF
TRBJ2-1,NA,16,NA,TRBV19,TGTGCCAGTAGCCCCGTTGGGGGGGCCTCCTACAATGAGCAGTTCTTC,CASSPVGGASYNEQFF
TRBJ2-5,NA,15,NA,TRBV5-4,TGTGCCAGCAGCTTGGGAGGGGGGGAACAAGAGACCCAGTACTTC,CASSLGGGEQETQYF
TRBJ1-3,NA,16,NA,TRBV10-3,TGTGCCATCAACTGGACAAGGGGAGGCTCTGGAAACACCATATATTTT,CAINWTRGGSGNTIYF
TRBJ2-4,NA,15,few,TRBV3-1/TRBV3-2,TGTGCCAGCAGCCAAGATTGGTCCCGCAGGGGCATTCAGTACTTC,CASSQDWSRRGIQYF
TRBJ1-1,TRBD1,16,NA,TRBV19,TGTGCCAGTAGCCGGGACAGGGGGTTTTCTGGTACTGAAGCTTTCTTT,CASSRDRGFSGTEAFF
TRBJ1-6,NA,18,NA,TRBV10-3,TGTGCCATCAGTGAAAGGGGGAAACAGGCCCCCTATAATTCACCCCTCCACTTT,CAISERGKQAPYNSPLHF
TRBJ2-3,TRBD2,17,once,TRBV5-4,TGTGCCAGCAGCTCGGGACTAGCGGGAGGGCCAACAGATACGCAGTATTTT,CASSSGLAGGPTDTQYF
TRBJ1-1,TRBD1,17,NA,TRBV7-2,TGTGCCAGCAGCTTATCAGGGGGCGAGTTAGCCAACACTGAAGCTTTCTTT,CASSLSGGELANTEAFF
TRBJ2-1,NA,15,NA,TRBV5-8,TGTGCCAGCAGCTTGGATAGGGACTTAACTAATGAGCAGTTCTTC,CASSLDRDLTNEQFF
TRBJ1-5,NA,16,NA,TRBV2,TGTGCCAGCAGGCCGGGGGGTACGTATTCTGATCAGCCCCAGCATTTT,CASRPGGTYSDQPQHF
TRBJ2-3,TRBD2,14,NA,TRBV3-1/TRBV3-2,TGTGCCAGCAGAACTAGCGGGAGAACAGATACGCAGTATTTT,CASRTSGRTDTQYF
TRBJ1-4,NA,17,NA,TRBV27,TGTGCCAGCAGTTTATTCGGCAGGGCCCTCAATAATGAAAAACTGTTTTTT,CASSLFGRALNNEKLFF
TRBJ1-2,TRBD1,18,NA,TRBV5-1,TGCGCCAGCAGCCCCAATCCGGGACAGGGGGAGTCTAACTATGGCTACACCTTC,CASSPNPGQGESNYGYTF
TRBJ1-5,NA,15,NA,TRBV7-8,TGTGCCAGCAGCTCCTCGGCGGACAGCGGTCAGCCCCAGCATTTT,CASSSSADSGQPQHF
TRBJ2-3,NA,17,NA,TRBV6-2/TRBV6-3,TGTGCCAGCAGTTACAAGGAGATGGGTCTGAGCACAGATACGCAGTATTTT,CASSYKEMGLSTDTQYF
TRBJ2-5,TRBD2,16,NA,TRBV5-1,TGCGCCAGCAGCTTGGATGGGGTCGGGGGGAAAGAGACCCAGTACTTC,CASSLDGVGGKETQYF
TRBJ2-7,NA,15,NA,TRBV3-1/TRBV3-2,TGTGCCAGCAGCCACCCCCGGGGTGGGTCCTACGAGCAGTACTTC,CASSHPRGGSYEQYF
TRBJ1-5,TRBD1,15,NA,TRBV28,TGTGCCAGCAGTTTGGGGACAGGTCGGTTTCAGCCCCAGCATTTT,CASSLGTGRFQPQHF
TRBJ2-7,TRBD1,17,NA,TRBV3-1/TRBV3-2,TGTGCCAGCAGCCAGGGGACAGGGGGCCCGAATCCCTACGAGCAGTACTTC,CASSQGTGGPNPYEQYF
TRBJ2-3,NA,17,NA,TRBV4-1,TGCGCCAGCAGCCAAGGCTCCGGGACCAGGGGGGCGATAACGCAGTATTTT,CASSQGSGTRGAITQYF
TRBJ1-4,TRBD1,15,NA,TRBV5-1,TGCGCCAGCGGACCAGCGACAGGGGAGGGGGAAAAACTGTTTTTT,CASGPATGEGEKLFF
TRBJ2-7,TRBD2,16,few,TRBV7-6,TGTGCCAGCAGCCCTAGCGGGCAGCGTTACCCCTACGAGCAGTACTTC,CASSPSGQRYPYEQYF
TRBJ2-5,NA,14,NA,TRBV7-3,TGTGCCAGCAGCTTAACGCCGACTCGGGAGACCCAGTACTTC,CASSLTPTRETQYF
TRBJ1-2,NA,12,NA,TRBV28,TGTGCCAGCACCACGGGGGAGAATGGCTACACCTTC,CASTTGENGYTF
TRBJ1-2,TRBD1,12,NA,TRBV19,TGTGCCAGTAACGACAGGGACTATGGCTACACCTTC,CASNDRDYGYTF
TRBJ2-2,TRBD2,15,NA,TRBV10-3,TGTGCCATCAGCGAGCGGGGGGGTGAGACCGGGGAGCTGTTTTTT,CAISERGGETGELFF
TRBJ1-1,NA,14,NA,TRBV19,TGTGCCAGTACCTTCGACAGAATCAACACTGAAGCTTTCTTT,CASTFDRINTEAFF
TRBJ2-1,TRBD2,17,NA,TRBV7-9,TGTGCCAGCAGCTATTTCGGGAGGGCCGGTACCTACAATGAGCAGTTCTTC,CASSYFGRAGTYNEQFF
TRBJ2-7,NA,11,NA,TRBV4-2,TGTGCCAGCAGGAGCTCCTACGAGCAGTACTTC,CASRSSYEQYF
TRBJ1-5,NA,15,NA,TRBV18,TGTGCCAGCTCACCAAACGGAGAGGACAATCAGCCCCAGCATTTT,CASSPNGEDNQPQHF
TRBJ1-4,TRBD1,16,NA,TRBV10-3,TGTGCCATCAGTGAGTCGACAGGGGAGAATGATGAAAAACTGTTTTTT,CAISESTGENDEKLFF
TRBJ1-6,TRBD1,13,few,TRBV6-2/TRBV6-3,TGTGCCAGCAGTACAGGGGTTAATTCACCCCTCCACTTT,CASSTGVNSPLHF
TRBJ1-2,NA,15,NA,TRBV6-5,TGTGCCAACTCGGATGGGGCAGGGCCTAACTATGGCTACACCTTC,CANSDGAGPNYGYTF
TRBJ2-3,TRBD2,16,NA,TRBV6-6,TGTGCCAGCAGGCATAGCGGGGGGGCAAGCACAGATACGCAGTATTTT,CASRHSGGASTDTQYF
TRBJ1-2,NA,15,NA,TRBV27,TGTGCCAGCAGTTTATCCCCGGGAGAAAACTATGGCTACACCTTC,CASSLSPGENYGYTF
TRBJ1-1,NA,13,once,TRBV7-9,TGTGCCAGCAGCTCTGAAGTCTATAATGAAGCTTTCTTT,CASSSEVYNEAFF
TRBJ2-6,TRBD1,17,NA,TRBV4-3,TGCGCCAGCAGCCAAGGGACAGGATTCTCTGGGGCCAACGTCCTGACTTTC,CASSQGTGFSGANVLTF
TRBJ2-7,NA,15,NA,TRBV11-2,TGTGCCAGCAGCTTAGTGGGGGGAAAGGTCCACGAGCAGTACTTC,CASSLVGGKVHEQYF
TRBJ1-2,NA,14,NA,TRBV6-5,TGTGCCAGCAGTCTCAGGGGTGGAAACTTCGCCTACACCTTC,CASSLRGGNFAYTF
TRBJ1-2,TRBD1,15,NA,TRBV3-1/TRBV3-2,TGTGCCAGCAGCCACCTGGGACAGGGGGCGCCTGGCTACACCTTC,CASSHLGQGAPGYTF
TRBJ1-4,NA,14,NA,TRBV7-2,TGTGCCAGCAGGTTGACAGGCACGAATGAAAAACTGTTTTTT,CASRLTGTNEKLFF
TRBJ1-2,NA,16,NA,TRBV6-5,TGTGCCAGCAGTTACTCGAATGAGGGTGCTAACTATGGCTACACCTTC,CASSYSNEGANYGYTF
TRBJ2-7,NA,13,NA,TRBV5-5,TGTGCCAGCAGCGCCAGGGTTGCCTACGAGCAGTACTTC,CASSARVAYEQYF
TRBJ2-7,NA,13,NA,TRBV7-2,TGTGCCAGCAGCTTCCCAGGGCCCTACGAGCAGTACTTC,CASSFPGPYEQYF
TRBJ2-7,TRBD1,14,once,TRBV2,TGTGCCAGCAGTCCGGACAGGGGCTCCTACGAGCAGTACTTC,CASSPDRGSYEQYF
TRBJ2-2,NA,16,NA,TRBV7-2,TGTGCCAGCAGCCAAAGCAGGGGGGCGGGCACCGGGGAGCTGTTTTTT,CASSQSRGAGTGELFF
TRBJ1-2,TRBD1,16,NA,TRBV5-4,TGTGCCAGCAGCCAAGGACAGGGGGCGCAGATCTATGGCTACACCTTC,CASSQGQGAQIYGYTF